This T cell receptor beta chain was sequenced for a study of cytomegalovirus exposure and HLA in healthy donors. Study outcomes and limitations: According to the study, 160 or so TCR beta chains were cytomegalovirus-associated. On later analysis, the bulk of CMV-associated TCR beta chains appeared to be HLA-restricted. In a later analysis, DRB1 alleles had the most associated TCRs; HLA-C alleles the fewest.

Healthy bone marrow donors made up the donors. To note about this clone: The antigen is unknown.

The CDR3 runs to 13 residues. The germline gives CDR1 GTSNPN, CDR2 SVGIG (reference sequence). The V gene lost 4 bases and the J gene lost 0 bases, with 8 bases spanning the gap. In the PCR, 60 Vbeta and 13 Jbeta primers were used. Produced via immunoSEQ multiplex PCR; TCRdb's table is partial and in-frame only. The table records 150,000 to 190,000 clones, 65% to 90% of them present only once. This sequence was found in a woman between 45 and 60 years old in good health and CMV-seropositive. The genes are TRBV30 and TRBJ2-3, with D maybe TRBD2 (5 bases). The sample consisted of PBMCs. The CDR3: CAWNEGSTDTQYF. CDR3 DNA: TGTGCCTGGAACGAGGGTAGCACAGATACGCAGTATTTT. Together with reference TRBV30 and TRBJ2-3, the CDR3 gives the full variable domain: SQTIHQWPATLVQPVGSPLSLECTVEGTSNPNLYWYRQAAGRGLQLLFYSVGIGQISSEVPQNLSASRPQDRQFILSSKKLLLSDSGFYLCAWNEGSTDTQYFGPGTRLTVL.